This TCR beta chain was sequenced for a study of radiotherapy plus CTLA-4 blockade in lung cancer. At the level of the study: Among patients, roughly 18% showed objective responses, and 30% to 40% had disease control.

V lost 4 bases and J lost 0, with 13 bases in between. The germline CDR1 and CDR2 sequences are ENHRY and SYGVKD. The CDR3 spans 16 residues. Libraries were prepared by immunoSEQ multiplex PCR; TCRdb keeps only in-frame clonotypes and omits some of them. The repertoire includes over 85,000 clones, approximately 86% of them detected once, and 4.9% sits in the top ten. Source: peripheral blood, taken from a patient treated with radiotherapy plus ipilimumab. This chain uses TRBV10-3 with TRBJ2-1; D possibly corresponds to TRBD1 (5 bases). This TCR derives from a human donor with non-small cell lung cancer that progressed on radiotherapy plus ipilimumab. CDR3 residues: CAISVRGGSSYNEQFF. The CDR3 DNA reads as TGTGCCATCAGTGTTAGGGGCGGCAGCTCCTACAATGAGCAGTTCTTC.